The entry below gives a single T cell receptor (beta chain) sequence along with its context. The antigen it binds to is not known. Base qualities were left out, and no much larger clone turns up one base away. This sample was taken from a study of cytotoxic CD8 clonotypes in ibrutinib-treated CLL (dated by TCRdb to the early 2020s). A note on the overall study: The cohort included roughly 15 treatment-naive and ten to twelve relapsed/refractory patients; approximately 17 were IGHV unmutated. Response samples were taken after a median of approximately 13 months on treatment, ranging from about 6 to 40 months. Patients were still on ibrutinib when every remission and progressive disease sample was collected. Cryopreserved peripheral blood mononuclear cells were obtained before treatment, at response, and at either sustained remission or disease progression. Responses were partial in around 24 patients and complete in 2; after median roughly 69 months follow-up, roughly 14 stayed in remission and approximately twelve progressed. Samples averaged about 260,000 productive templates and 90,000 to 95,000 productive rearrangements. Of the approximately 90 people in the trial, roughly 27 had longitudinal samples available. Study-wide findings and limitations: At baseline, clonality was higher than in age-matched healthy donors and showed a strong correlation with circulating CD8+ T-cell counts. Public clonotypes were rare and either contracted or stayed stable during treatment, and the rise in clonality at ibrutinib response reflected the expansion of private clonotypes. Lymph node repertoires were not examined, and the timing of sampling was not matched between patients in sustained remission and those whose disease progressed. Clonality rose at ibrutinib response, remained stable during sustained remission, and dropped back toward baseline at progression.

On a MiSeq, deep resolution sequencing aimed for a depth between 1 in 1 million and 1 in 200,000 T cells, with each clonotype covered 10x on average. The immunoSEQ hsTCRB Kit was used to generate TCR beta libraries. The study's processing was this. The data were analyzed with ImmunoSEQ Analyzer and ImmunoSEQ Data Assistant, and V, D and J gene assignments followed IMGT definitions. Clonality was computed as one minus normalized Shannon entropy of productive rearrangement frequencies, ranging from 0 to 1. Only overrepresented clonotypes making up at least 0.05% of the repertoire of each patient were included in the public clonotype analysis. About a dozen age-matched healthy donor repertoires from immuneACCESS served as clonality controls. In TCRdb, the immuneACCESS table is reduced to in-frame sequences with V and J assigned. These tables do not hold every clone; where another copy was compared, an unresolved V gene accounts for under half, and the others remain unexplained. The DNA was the basis for D and trimming; V, J and clone size are from that table. This sample lists 130,000 or so clones; roughly 85% were detected once. The top ten clonotypes cover 2% to 2.5% of the sample.

In the germline V gene, CDR1 corresponds to SGHRS and CDR2 to YFSETQ. V drops 4 bases and J drops 1 base, leaving 14 bases in between. There are 15 amino acids in the CDR3, from cysteine to phenylalanine inclusive. Of the read, only the CDR3 DNA is kept; its 45 bases are in frame from base 1. Reading the label with the study, this specimen's time point is: roughly 2 years on ibrutinib. Roughly 2 micrograms of genomic DNA were extracted from cryopreserved PBMCs for TCR beta library preparation. Longitudinal blood samples from CLL patients receiving ibrutinib monotherapy were subjected to high-throughput TCR beta sequencing. Patients were enrolled in a phase 2 open-label single-center ibrutinib monotherapy trial.

Source: PBMCs, taken after 24 months of ibrutinib treatment. This clonotype originated in a human donor with chronic lymphocytic leukemia. The rearranged segments are TRBV5-1 and TRBJ1-1, and the D gene may be TRBD1, 6 bases matching. The sequenced DNA is TGCGCCAGCAGCCAGACAGGTTTGTCGAACACTGAAGCTTTCTTT. This translates into CASSQTGLSNTEAFF.